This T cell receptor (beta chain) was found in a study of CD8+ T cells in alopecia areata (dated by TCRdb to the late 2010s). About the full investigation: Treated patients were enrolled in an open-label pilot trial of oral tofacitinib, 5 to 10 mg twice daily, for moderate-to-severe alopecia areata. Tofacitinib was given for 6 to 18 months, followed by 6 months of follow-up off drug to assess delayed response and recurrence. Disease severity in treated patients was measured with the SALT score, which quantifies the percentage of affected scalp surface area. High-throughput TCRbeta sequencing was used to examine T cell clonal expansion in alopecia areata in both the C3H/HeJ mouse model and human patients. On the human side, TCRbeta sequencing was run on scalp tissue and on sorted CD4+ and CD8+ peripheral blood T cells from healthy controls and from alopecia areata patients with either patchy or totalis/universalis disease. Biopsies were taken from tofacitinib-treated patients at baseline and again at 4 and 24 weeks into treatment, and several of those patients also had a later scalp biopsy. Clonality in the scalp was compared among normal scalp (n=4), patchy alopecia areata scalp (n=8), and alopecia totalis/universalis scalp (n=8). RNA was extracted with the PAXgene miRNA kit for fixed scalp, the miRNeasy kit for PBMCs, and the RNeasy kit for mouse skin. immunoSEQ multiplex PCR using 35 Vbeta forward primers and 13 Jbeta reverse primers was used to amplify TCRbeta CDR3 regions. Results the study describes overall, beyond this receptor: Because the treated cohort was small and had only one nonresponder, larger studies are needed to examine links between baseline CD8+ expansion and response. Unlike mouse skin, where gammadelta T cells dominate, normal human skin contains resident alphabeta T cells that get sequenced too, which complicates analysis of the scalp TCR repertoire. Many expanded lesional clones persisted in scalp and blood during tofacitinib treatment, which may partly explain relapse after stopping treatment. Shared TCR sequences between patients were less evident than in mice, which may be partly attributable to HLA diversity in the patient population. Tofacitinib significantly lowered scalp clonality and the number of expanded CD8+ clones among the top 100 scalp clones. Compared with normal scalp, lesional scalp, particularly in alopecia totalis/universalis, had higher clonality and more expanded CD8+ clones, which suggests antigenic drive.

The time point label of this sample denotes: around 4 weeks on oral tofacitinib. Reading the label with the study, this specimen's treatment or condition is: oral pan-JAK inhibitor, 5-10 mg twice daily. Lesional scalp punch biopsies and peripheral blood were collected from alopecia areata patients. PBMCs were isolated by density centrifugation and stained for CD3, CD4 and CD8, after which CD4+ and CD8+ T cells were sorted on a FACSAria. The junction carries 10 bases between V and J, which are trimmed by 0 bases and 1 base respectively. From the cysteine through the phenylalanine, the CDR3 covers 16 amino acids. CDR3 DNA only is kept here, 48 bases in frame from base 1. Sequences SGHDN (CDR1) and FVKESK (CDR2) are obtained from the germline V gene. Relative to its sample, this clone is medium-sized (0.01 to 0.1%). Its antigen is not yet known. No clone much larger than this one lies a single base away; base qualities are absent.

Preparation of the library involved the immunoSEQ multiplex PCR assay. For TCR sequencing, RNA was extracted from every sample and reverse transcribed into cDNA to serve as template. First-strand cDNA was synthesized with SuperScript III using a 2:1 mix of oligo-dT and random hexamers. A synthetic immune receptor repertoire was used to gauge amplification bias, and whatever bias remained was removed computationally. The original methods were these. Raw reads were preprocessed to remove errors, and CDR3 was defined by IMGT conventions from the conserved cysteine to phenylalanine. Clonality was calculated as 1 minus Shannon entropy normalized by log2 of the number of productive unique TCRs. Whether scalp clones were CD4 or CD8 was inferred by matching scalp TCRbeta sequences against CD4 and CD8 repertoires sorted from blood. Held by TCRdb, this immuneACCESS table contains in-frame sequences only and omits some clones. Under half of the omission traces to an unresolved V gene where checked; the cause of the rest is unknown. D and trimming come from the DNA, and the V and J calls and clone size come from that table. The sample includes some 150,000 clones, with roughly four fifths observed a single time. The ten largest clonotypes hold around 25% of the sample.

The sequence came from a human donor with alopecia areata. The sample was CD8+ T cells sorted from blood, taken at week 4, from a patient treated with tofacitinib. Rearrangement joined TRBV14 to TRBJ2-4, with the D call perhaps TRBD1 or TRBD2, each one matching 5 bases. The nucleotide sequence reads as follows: TGTGCCAGCAGCCAAGATGGGGGTGCGGCCAAAAACATTCAGTACTTC. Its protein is CASSQDGGAAKNIQYF.